The 20 T cell receptor beta chains given below trace back to one sample, sequenced in a study of OX40 agonist ivuxolimab in advanced cancers. Here immunoSEQ multiplex PCR was the method, and the copy in TCRdb shows in-frame clones only, minus some. This sample has around 14,000 clones, with roughly 89% found just once. The sample in question was CD4+ or CD8+ T cells sorted from blood, obtained in a trial of the OX40 agonist ivuxolimab. These receptors came from an adult with an advanced solid tumor such as melanoma, head and neck, liver or kidney cancer.

The sample holds a few counts of this clone. V and J are TRBV9 and TRBJ2-2, with D perhaps given as TRBD1 or TRBD2 (5 bases each). Germline V gene lookup returns CDR1 SGDLS and CDR2 YYNGEE. V was trimmed by 1 base and J by 1 base, leaving 17 bases between them. The length of the CDR3 is 18 residues. For the CDR3, the DNA is TGTGCCAGCAGCGTAAGCGAGGGCGACAGAGTGAACACCGGGGAGCTGTTTTTT. Its translation is CASSVSEGDRVNTGELFF.

This chain links TRBV14 with TRBJ2-7, with unresolved D. This CDR3 has 12 residues. The V end was cut by 1 base, the J end by 7 bases, with 8 bases between. Germline CDR1 SGHDN, CDR2 FVKESK. CDR3 in amino acids: CASSQAHTEQYF. CDR3 DNA sequence: TGTGCCAGCAGCCAAGCCCATACGGAGCAGTACTTC.

The V gene is TRBV7-8, the J gene TRBJ1-4, with no clear D. Per the germline V gene, CDR1 is SGHVS and CDR2 is FQNEAQ. V was clipped by 10 bases and J by 4 bases, with 7 bases between them. This CDR3 region has 11 residues. Written as DNA, the CDR3 is TGTGCCACCAGAGATAATGAAAAACTGTTTTTT. It codes for CATRDNEKLFF.

The chain combines TRBV29-1 with TRBJ1-2; no clear D. V dropped 0 bases and J dropped 8 bases, with 10 bases sitting between them. In germline, CDR1 is SQVTM, CDR2 ANQGSEA. The CDR3 extends over 12 amino acids. This CDR3 reads CSVEELAGGYTF. In DNA form, the CDR3 reads TGCAGCGTTGAAGAACTGGCTGGAGGCTACACCTTC.

This chain joins TRBV5-1 and TRBJ1-6, with D possibly being TRBD1 (6 bases). From germline, CDR1 is SGHRS and CDR2 YFSETQ. The CDR3 length is 15 residues. V was cut by 0 bases and J by 11 bases, with 15 bases left in between. CDR3 residues: CASSLGQGILTPLHF. The CDR3 nucleotides read TGCGCCAGCAGCTTGGGGCAGGGGATATTGACACCCCTCCACTTT.

V usage is TRBV21-1 and J usage is TRBJ2-5; the listed D gene, TRBD2, was not tested against the DNA. TRBV21-1 is a known pseudogene. The CDR3 is 17 residues long. CDR3 region: CASSRLAGGPRAKTQYF. The CDR3 DNA reads TGTGCCAGCAGCAGACTAGCGGGGGGCCCTCGGGCAAAGACCCAGTACTTC.

The chain is built from TRBV7-9 and TRBJ2-2, with 7 bases that match TRBD1. Germline CDR1 reads SEHNR; CDR2 reads FQNEAQ (reference sequence). CDR3 length: 16 amino acids. The ends lost 2 bases at V and 2 bases at J; junction bases unmatched: 5. This CDR3 reads CASSLMGTANTGELFF. In nucleotides, the CDR3 is TGTGCCAGCAGCTTAATGGGGACAGCCAACACCGGGGAGCTGTTTTTT.

The J gene is TRBJ2-3, the V gene TRBV5-1, with 11 bases fitting TRBD2. CDR1 is SGHRS and CDR2 is YFSETQ in the germline V gene. V lost 3 bases, J lost 10 bases, and 10 bases stayed unmatched. The CDR3 length is 15 residues. CDR3 residues: CASSSVAGGPGAQYF. The CDR3 nucleotides are TGCGCCAGCAGCTCTGTAGCGGGGGGGCCGGGTGCGCAGTATTTT.

This clone has only one observation. The chain combines TRBV2 with TRBJ2-7; TRBD2 aligns across 11 bases. Germline CDR1 reads SNHLY; CDR2 reads FYNNEI. The V and J ends lost 6 bases and 4 bases, in that order; junction bases with no gene match: 11. CDR3 length: 16 residues. CDR3 region: CASSPPLSSGGYEQYF. DNA of the CDR3: TGTGCCAGCAGCCCACCGTTGTCTAGCGGGGGGTACGAGCAGTACTTC.

The chain recombines TRBV2 with TRBJ2-1; tentatively, D is TRBD1 (5 bases). This CDR3 comprises 16 residues. Trimming shortened V by 6 bases and J by 0 bases, and 15 bases separated the two germline ends. Per the germline V gene, CDR1 is SNHLY and CDR2 is FYNNEI. CDR3 bases: TGTGCCAGCAGCCCGAGTAGGGGTACCTCCTACAATGAGCAGTTCTTC. Translation: CASSPSRGTSYNEQFF. The full variable domain, rest sourced from reference TRBV2 and TRBJ2-1, is EPEVTQTPSHQVTQMGQEVILRCVPISNHLYFYWYRQILGQKVEFLVSFYNNEISEKSEIFDDQFSVERPDGSNFTLKIRSTKLEDSAMYFCASSPSRGTSYNEQFFGPGTRLTVL.

V is TRBV27 and J is TRBJ1-3, with D unclear. Germline CDR1 is MNHEY and CDR2 is SMNVEV (reference sequence). The CDR3 extends over 13 amino acids. The V end was cut by 3 bases, the J end by 7 bases, with 10 bases between. The CDR3 reads CASSFRGGNTIYF. The CDR3 DNA follows: TGTGCCAGCAGTTTCAGAGGCGGCAACACCATATATTTT.

The chain couples TRBV7-2 to TRBJ1-4; 10 nucleotides agree with TRBD1. The germline gives CDR1 SGHTA, CDR2 FQGNSA. The CDR3 is 15 residues long. The V segment lost 5 bases and the J segment 5 bases; nucleotides outside the gene matches: 5. The CDR3 region is CASSLTGQGNEKLFF. The CDR3 bases are TGTGCCAGCAGCCTGACGGGACAGGGGAATGAAAAACTGTTTTTT.

This clone has just one count. The CDR3 nucleotides read TGTGCCAGCAGCTTGGGGGGCTTTGGTACCGGGGAGCTGTTTTTT. Translation gives CASSLGGFGTGELFF. This chain connects TRBV11-2 to TRBJ2-2; D possibly matches TRBD1 or TRBD2 (6 bases each). This CDR3 spans 15 amino acids. The V gene's germline CDR1 is SGHAT and CDR2 FQNNGV. V lost 3 bases and J lost 5, with 13 bases in between.

The J gene is TRBJ2-7, the V gene TRBV6-5, with 8 bases lining up with TRBD2. The V gene end was trimmed by 0 bases and the J gene end by 6 bases; junction bases not matched to a gene: 7. CDR1 is MNHEY and CDR2 is SVGAGI in the germline V gene. This CDR3 has 15 amino acids. CDR3 sequence (DNA): TGTGCCAGCAGTTACTCGGGCGGGGGGCCATCCGAGCAGTACTTC. Translation: CASSYSGGGPSEQYF.

This clone is a singleton in its sample. CDR3 residues: CATSRDRANQPQHF. The CDR3 DNA follows: TGTGCCACCAGCAGGGACAGGGCTAATCAGCCCCAGCATTTT. The rearrangement uses TRBV15 and TRBJ1-5; 8 nucleotides line up with TRBD1. The length of the CDR3 is 14 residues. The germline gives CDR1 LNHNV, CDR2 YYDKDF (reference sequence). J lost 4 bases, V lost 3 bases, and 2 bases had no gene match.

The chain is built from TRBV7-2 and TRBJ1-1; 8 nucleotides align to TRBD1. CDR1 SGHTA and CDR2 FQGNSA come from the germline V gene. J was trimmed by 0 bases and V by 5 bases; bases with no gene match: 5. The CDR3 runs to 15 residues. Here the CDR3 DNA reads TGTGCCAGCAGCCGCAGGGGGCCGATGAACACTGAAGCTTTCTTT. As protein: CASSRRGPMNTEAFF.

The chain couples TRBV6-1 to TRBJ1-5; TRBD1 might be the D (5 bases). Trimming removed 7 bases from V and 2 bases from J, with 15 bases in between. Germline V gene lookup returns CDR1 MNHNS and CDR2 SASEGT. The CDR3 runs to 15 residues. The DNA for the CDR3 is TGTGCCAGCACCTCGGAGGGGTTCGGCAATCAGCCCCAGCATTTT. This translates into CASTSEGFGNQPQHF.

The rearrangement links TRBV5-1 to TRBJ2-7; D possibly corresponds to TRBD1 (6 bases). The CDR3 is 14 residues long. Per the germline V gene, CDR1 is SGHRS and CDR2 is YFSETQ. The V end lost 4 bases, the J end lost 2 bases, and 13 bases lay between the germline ends. CDR3 coding DNA: TGCGCCAGCAGCCCGACAGGAGCGGCCTACGAGCAGTACTTC. Its translation: CASSPTGAAYEQYF.

In DNA form, the CDR3 reads TGTGCCAGCTCACCACCTGGAAGGGGACAGAACACTGAAGCTTTCTTT. Amino acid sequence: CASSPPGRGQNTEAFF. This chain joins TRBV18 and TRBJ1-1; D is perhaps TRBD1 (6 bases). CDR3 length equals 16 residues. V gave up 0 bases and J gave up 1 base, with 12 bases separating them. Germline V gene lookup returns CDR1 KGHSH and CDR2 LQKENI. Based on the CDR3 plus reference TRBV18 and TRBJ1-1, the full variable domain is NAGVMQNPRHLVRRRGQEARLRCSPMKGHSHVYWYRQLPEEGLKFMVYLQKENIIDESGMPKERFSAEFPKEGPSILRIQQVVRGDSAAYFCASSPPGRGQNTEAFFGQGTRLTVV.

V and J are TRBV25-1 and TRBJ2-4; possible D gene TRBD1, 5 bases. Germline V gene lookup returns CDR1 MGHDK and CDR2 SYGVNS. The CDR3 has 16 residues. V was trimmed by 3 bases and J by 3 bases, leaving 15 bases between them. Here the CDR3 DNA reads TGTGCCAGCAGTGATAGGGGTAGGGAAGTCAAAAACATTCAGTACTTC. Protein: CASSDRGREVKNIQYF. The full variable domain, completed using reference TRBV25-1 and TRBJ2-4, is EADIYQTPRYLVIGTGKKITLECSQTMGHDKMYWYQQDPGMELHLIHYSYGVNSTEKGDLSSESTVSRIRTEHFPLTLESARPSHTSQYLCASSDRGREVKNIQYFGAGTRLSVL.